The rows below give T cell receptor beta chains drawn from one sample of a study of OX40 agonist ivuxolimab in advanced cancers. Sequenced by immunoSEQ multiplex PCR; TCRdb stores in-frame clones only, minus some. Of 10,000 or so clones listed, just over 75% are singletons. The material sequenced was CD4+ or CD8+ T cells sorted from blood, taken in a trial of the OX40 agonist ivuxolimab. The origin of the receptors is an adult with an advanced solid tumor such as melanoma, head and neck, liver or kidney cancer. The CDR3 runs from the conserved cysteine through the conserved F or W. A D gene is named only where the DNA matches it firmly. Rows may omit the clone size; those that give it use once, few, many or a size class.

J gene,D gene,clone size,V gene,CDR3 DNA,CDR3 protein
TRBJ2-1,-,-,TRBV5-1,TGCGCCAGCACTCCACCCGGGGTAGAGTTCTTC,CASTPPGVEFF
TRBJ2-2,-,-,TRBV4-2,TGTGCCAGCAGCCAATCCGACTGGAAAGCGGGCACCGGGGAGCTGTTTTTT,CASSQSDWKAGTGELFF
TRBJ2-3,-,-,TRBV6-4,TGTGCCAGCAGTGAGCGGGACACAGATACGCAGTATTTT,CASSERDTDTQYF
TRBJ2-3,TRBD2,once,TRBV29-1,TGCAGCGTGGATGGACTAGCGGGAGGGCCTAATACGCAGTATTTT,CSVDGLAGGPNTQYF
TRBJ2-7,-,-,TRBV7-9,TGTGCCAGCAGCTTAGTGGGCTACCTGAAGTACTTC,CASSLVGYLKYF
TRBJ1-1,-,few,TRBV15,TGTGCCACCAGCAGAGGGGATCTTAACACTGAAGCTTTCTTT,CATSRGDLNTEAFF
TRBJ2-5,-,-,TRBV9,TGTGCCAGCAGCGTTGAAGGGGCAGGGAAGACCCAGTACTTC,CASSVEGAGKTQYF
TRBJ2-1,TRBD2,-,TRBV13,TGTGCCAGCAGCTTAGACCTAGCGGGAGGGCGCAATGAGCAGTTCTTC,CASSLDLAGGRNEQFF
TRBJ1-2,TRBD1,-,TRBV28,TGTGCCAGCAGTCCATGGACAGGGGGGAACTATGGCTACACCTTC,CASSPWTGGNYGYTF
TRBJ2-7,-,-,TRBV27,TGTGCCAGCAGTTTATCTGGATCCTCCTACGAGCAGTACTTC,CASSLSGSSYEQYF